The 13 T cell receptor beta chains listed next were all sequenced from one sample in a study of CD8+CD57+ T cells in acquired aplastic anemia. The study profiled TCR beta VDJ and CDR3 using genomic DNA as template. TCRdb reanalysed the reads using MiXCR and keeps one entry per CDR3 protein. The table lists 350,000 to 450,000 distinct CDR3 sequences, around 72% of them singletons, with 3% to 4.5% in the top ten. Sequenced input: sorted CD4+, CD8+, or CD8+CD57+ T cells (not recorded which) from PBMCs. These receptors all come from a human donor in good health, serving as a control.

This clonotype was seen more than once but under ten times. The chain is built from TRBV2 and TRBJ1-5, with 10 bases matching TRBD1. Germline assignment: CDR1 SNHLY and CDR2 FYNNEI. V trimming: 0 bases; J trimming: 3 bases; junction bases outside the gene matches: 8. This CDR3 is 18 amino acids long. This CDR3 reads CASSEADRGVRYNQPQHF. The CDR3 nucleotides are TGTGCCAGCAGTGAAGCGGACAGGGGGGTCAGATACAATCAGCCCCAGCATTTT.

This clonotype appeared a few times. This chain joins TRBV2 and TRBJ2-2, with 7 bases identical to TRBD1. The CDR3 consists of 14 residues. V lost 4 bases to trimming and J lost 2 bases; unmatched junction nucleotides: 1. Per germline, CDR1 SNHLY and CDR2 FYNNEI. CDR3 sequence: CASSAGGNTGELFF. The DNA of the CDR3 is TGTGCCAGCAGTGCAGGGGGAAACACCGGGGAGCTGTTTTTT. Full variable domain (outside the CDR3, taken from reference TRBV2 and TRBJ2-2): EPEVTQTPSHQVTQMGQEVILRCVPISNHLYFYWYRQILGQKVEFLVSFYNNEISEKSEIFDDQFSVERPDGSNFTLKIRSTKLEDSAMYFCASSAGGNTGELFFGEGSRLTVL.

This rearrangement joins TRBV20-1 to TRBJ1-2; 9 bases line up with TRBD1. The CDR3 has 14 amino acids. The germline CDR1 and CDR2 sequences are DFQATT and SNEGSKA (reference sequence). The CDR3 protein is CSAARTGVGYGYTF. DNA for the CDR3: TGCAGCGCTGCTCGGACAGGGGTTGGGTATGGCTACACCTTC.

About this clonotype: The CDR3 does not close with the conserved phenylalanine or tryptophan, likely indicating a read error. No DNA is shown, since the ends of the CDR3 on it are uncertain; the CDR3 is the one TCRdb lists. The J gene is TRBJ1-1, the V gene TRBV25-1; the table's D call, TRBD1, has no DNA check behind it. The CDR3 comprises 13 residues, both ends counted. Germline CDR1 and CDR2: MGHDK and SYGVNS. CDR3 in amino acids: CASSGTGGTEALS.

The chain couples TRBV10-3 to TRBJ2-2, with TRBD2 identical over 15 bases. The CDR3 extends over 16 amino acids. With 3 bases clipped from V and 6 bases from J, the junction kept 2 bases outside the gene matches. Germline V gene sequence: CDR1 ENHRY, CDR2 SYGVKD. The CDR3 region is CAISDGLAGGPGELFF. CDR3 nucleotides: TGTGCCATCAGTGACGGACTAGCGGGAGGGCCCGGGGAGCTGTTTTTT.

In the case of this clonotype: No conserved phenylalanine or tryptophan ends this CDR3, so it is likely a read error. No DNA is shown, since the ends of the CDR3 on it are uncertain; the CDR3 is the one TCRdb lists. The gene calls are TRBV7-2 and TRBJ2-3; the D call TRBD1 from the table was never checked on the DNA. Germline CDR1 SGHTA, CDR2 FQGNSA. With termini counted, the CDR3 has 14 amino acids. The CDR3 spells CASSDRFRANVLSS.

This chain uses TRBV7-9 with TRBJ2-7; 7 positions agree with TRBD1. The CDR3 is 14 amino acids. V shed 7 bases, J shed 3 bases, and the junction held 9 bases outside the gene matches. Germline V gene lookup returns CDR1 SEHNR and CDR2 FQNEAQ (reference sequence). CDR3 bases: TGTGCCAGCACTACGTTAGGGGACAGCTACGAGCAGTACTTC. Translating gives CASTTLGDSYEQYF.

This clonotype was detected many times. The V and J genes are TRBV7-9 and TRBJ2-7; D gene uncertain. The germline V gene encodes CDR1 SEHNR and CDR2 FQNEAQ (reference sequence). V was pared by 1 base and J by 0 bases, with 7 bases between. The length of the CDR3 is 14 residues. CDR3 protein: CASSLDPGSYEQYF. DNA of the CDR3: TGTGCCAGCAGCTTAGATCCGGGCTCCTACGAGCAGTACTTC.

For this clonotype: The CDR3 ends on some other residue instead of the conserved phenylalanine or tryptophan, so this is likely a read error. It is unclear where the CDR3 begins or ends on the DNA, so no DNA is shown, and the CDR3 is as TCRdb lists it. The chain is built from TRBV24-1 and TRBJ1-5; the DNA was not used to check the table's D call, TRBD1. From germline, CDR1 is KGHDR and CDR2 SFDVKD. The CDR3 is 14 amino acids in total, end residues counted. The chain's CDR3 is CATSHGAYKQSLHS.

About this clonotype: Because the CDR3 is missing its conserved closing phenylalanine or tryptophan, this is likely a read error. Because the CDR3's place on the DNA is in doubt, the DNA is left out and the CDR3 is given as listed by TCRdb. The chain joins TRBV2 to TRBJ1-2. Germline V CDR1 and CDR2: SNHLY, FYNNEI. The CDR3 is 16 amino acids in total, end residues counted. The CDR3 sequence: CASSEERDNTKYFYSL.

For this clonotype: In this CDR3 the conserved last residue, phenylalanine or tryptophan, is missing, so a read error is likely. The DNA is omitted, as the CDR3 cannot be located on it reliably, and the CDR3 follows TCRdb's listing. This chain uses TRBV7-2 with TRBJ1-4; the D call of TRBD1 is as the table states it, not checked on the DNA. The CDR3 region is 13 residues in length, termini included. Germline V gene data show CDR1 as SGHTA and CDR2 as FQGNSA. The CDR3 sequence is CASSSSGRTGKET.

This clonotype was seen only a few times. The chain's CDR3 is CATKDRGAGGYTF. CDR3 DNA sequence: TGTGCCACCAAGGACAGGGGGGCCGGAGGCTACACCTTC. This chain connects TRBV24-1 to TRBJ1-2; 10 bases are a match to TRBD1. V lost 8 bases, J lost 8 bases, and 7 bases stayed unmatched. From germline, CDR1 is KGHDR and CDR2 SFDVKD. The CDR3 runs to 13 residues.

This clonotype was recorded at least ten times. The V call is TRBV10-1, the J call TRBJ2-7, with TRBD2 as a possible D gene (5 bases). V was trimmed by 6 bases and J by 0 bases, leaving 12 bases between them. CDR3 length equals 14 residues. Germline V CDR1 and CDR2: WNHNN, SYGVQD (reference sequence). The CDR3 protein is CASSRTPPSYEQYF. The DNA of the CDR3 is TGCGCCAGCAGCCGGACTCCCCCCTCCTACGAGCAGTACTTC.